The rows below give T cell receptor beta chains drawn from one sample of a study of T cells after yellow fever vaccination. MiXCR, run by TCRdb on the 5' RACE reads, gives a single entry per CDR3 protein. The data hold just under 600,000 distinct CDR3 sequences, with roughly 13% observed a single time. Sequenced material: PBMCs, taken on the day of the yellow fever booster vaccination. The source is a young man who received the YFV17D yellow fever vaccine. Each CDR3 is given with its conserved first and last residue. A D gene is named only where the DNA matches it firmly. Some rows have no size entry. The others give once, few or many, or a class for an expanded clone.

j_gene,abundance,d_gene,v_gene,CDR3nt,CDR3aa
TRBJ2-7,.,TRBD1,TRBV20-1,TGCAGTGCTCCCTCTCCGGGACAGACAAGCTCCTACGAGCAGTACTTC,CSAPSPGQTSSYEQYF
TRBJ1-2,many,.,TRBV7-2,TGTGCCAGCAGCTCCGATCTCTGGGGGGGAGACTATGGCTACACCTTC,CASSSDLWGGDYGYTF
TRBJ2-7,few,.,TRBV29-1,TGCAGCGTTGAAGACAGGGACTACGAGCAGTACTTC,CSVEDRDYEQYF
TRBJ2-3,.,.,TRBV5-1,TGCGCCAGCAGCCACCGTAGCAGGGCCTACGATACGCAGTATTTT,CASSHRSRAYDTQYF
TRBJ2-1,.,TRBD2,TRBV20-1,TGCAGTGCCCGTAGCGGGAGGGCCGGGAATGAGCAGTTCTTC,CSARSGRAGNEQFF
TRBJ2-1,few,.,TRBV25-1,TGTGCCAGCAGTGAACGCTCGGGGGCCTCCTACAATGAGCAGTTCTTC,CASSERSGASYNEQFF
TRBJ2-3,.,.,TRBV18,TGTGCCAGCTCACCCCAGGGCGGTTACACAGATACGCAGTATTTT,CASSPQGGYTDTQYF
TRBJ2-7,.,TRBD2,TRBV10-2,TGCGCCAGCACCTTCTTGGCGGGAGCTTCCTACGAGCAGTACTTC,CASTFLAGASYEQYF
TRBJ2-1,.,TRBD2,TRBV11-2,TGTGCCAGCAGCTTATTTGCGGGAGGTTCCAATGAGCAGTTCTTC,CASSLFAGGSNEQFF
TRBJ1-3,few,.,TRBV15,TGTGCCACCAGCAGAGATCTCTTTGGTGGAAACACCATATATTTT,CATSRDLFGGNTIYF
TRBJ2-3,few,TRBD1,TRBV10-3,TGTGCCATCAGCTCAACAGGGGGCGCAGATACGCAGTATTTT,CAISSTGGADTQYF
TRBJ2-1,few,TRBD2,TRBV7-9,TGTGCCAGCAGTCCCACTAGCGGGAGACCCAATGAGCAGTTCTTC,CASSPTSGRPNEQFF
TRBJ1-2,few,.,TRBV18,TGTGCCAGCTCGCCGGTCGGGGAAGTCGGCTATGGCTACACCTTC,CASSPVGEVGYGYTF
TRBJ2-7,.,.,TRBV7-9,TGTGCCAGCAGCTTAGCGGGAACGAACGAGCAGTACTTC,CASSLAGTNEQYF
TRBJ2-6,.,.,TRBV6-1,TGTGCCACTAAGACGGGCCCCTCTGGGGCCAACGTCCTGACTTTC,CATKTGPSGANVLTF
TRBJ2-7,few,TRBD2,TRBV4-3,TGCGCCAGCAGCCAAAGTAGAGCGGGAGGGACCTACGAGCAGTACTTC,CASSQSRAGGTYEQYF
TRBJ1-1,few,.,TRBV7-6,TGTGCCAGCAGCTTAGACGCGCGGGGGACTGAAGCTTTCTTT,CASSLDARGTEAFF
TRBJ2-3,few,TRBD2,TRBV30,TGTGCCTGGAGTGGAGCACTAGCGGGAGGACAGTATTTT,CAWSGALAGGQYF
TRBJ2-7,few,.,TRBV10-1,TGCGCCAGCAGTGAACCAGAAACCTACGAGCAGTACTTC,CASSEPETYEQYF
TRBJ2-7,.,TRBD1,TRBV30,TGTGCCTGGAGTCCACCGCCGGGACAGCCCGAGCAGTACTTC,CAWSPPPGQPEQYF
TRBJ2-7,.,TRBD2,TRBV2,TGTGCCAGCAGTGAAGAGGGACTAGCGGGATTGGAGCAGTACTTC,CASSEEGLAGLEQYF
TRBJ2-1,many,.,TRBV5-1,TGTGCCAGCAGCCCCTCGCGGAATGAGCAGTTCTTC,CASSPSRNEQFF
TRBJ2-5,once,TRBD2,TRBV12-3/TRBV12-4,TGTGCCAGCAGTTCGAGCGGGGGGAGAGAGACCCAGTACTTC,CASSSSGGRETQYF
TRBJ1-2,.,.,TRBV30,TGTGCCTGGAGCCCTGGGAGCTATGGCTACACCTTC,CAWSPGSYGYTF
TRBJ2-3,once,TRBD2,TRBV7-9,TGTGCCAGCAGCTCCCGACTAGCGGAAAGCACAGATACGCAGTATTTT,CASSSRLAESTDTQYF
TRBJ2-4,.,.,TRBV12-3/TRBV12-4,TGTGCCAGCAACCTTCAGCGCCAGGATAGTTCCAAAAACATTCAGTACTTC,CASNLQRQDSSKNIQYF
TRBJ2-5,.,TRBD2,TRBV6-2/TRBV6-3,TGTGCCAGCAGTTACTCGAAATTAGGCGGGAGATCCTTCCGGAAGACCCAGTACTTC,CASSYSKLGGRSFRKTQYF